This paragraph reports one T cell receptor (beta chain). The antigen is not known. Assay used: immunoSEQ multiplex PCR; TCRdb lists only in-frame clones, some missing. This sample has over 10,000 clones, with approximately 84% found just once. This specimen comes from a study of graft-versus-host responses after intestinal transplantation. Study information: Recipients received multivisceral, liver-intestinal, or isolated intestinal transplants. Induction with anti-thymocyte globulin, then tacrolimus and steroids for about 3 years, was given to all recipients. Study-level points and caveats: Early HvG declines after transplant were associated with peak circulating GvH clone levels.

CDR1 is GTSNPN, CDR2 SVGIG, per germline (reference sequence). The CDR3 is 13 amino acids. Unmatched junction bases numbered 2, after V lost 5 bases and J lost 1 base. This sequence originates from a human patient who received an intestinal transplant, so some T cells may come from the graft donor. Sequencing used PBMCs, obtained about 300 days after intestinal transplant. The chain joins TRBV30 to TRBJ1-2, with 9 bases that match TRBD1. This CDR3 reads CAWGDRDNYGYTF. The CDR3, as DNA: TGTGCCTGGGGGGACAGGGATAACTATGGCTACACCTTC.